The rows below give T cell receptor beta chains drawn from one sample of a study of T cells in Graves' hyperthyroidism and ophthalmopathy. TCRdb re-derived calls from the multiplex PCR reads in MiXCR, one entry per CDR3 protein. The table lists roughly 500,000 distinct CDR3 sequences, roughly 46% of them singletons. The source material was peripheral blood or thyroid tissue (not recorded which). The receptors were gathered from an adult woman with Graves' disease, either hyperthyroidism or ophthalmopathy (not recorded which). The CDR3 runs from the conserved cysteine through the conserved F or W. A D gene is named only where the DNA matches it firmly. Rows give clone size only sometimes, using once, few, many, or a class for an expanded clone.

J: TRBJ2-7; D: -; size: few; V: TRBV4-1; CDR3: CASSQVGRGSYEQYF; DNA: TGCGCCAGCAGCCAAGTGGGCAGGGGTTCCTACGAGCAGTACTTC
J: TRBJ2-3; D: TRBD2; size: few; V: TRBV7-3; CDR3: CASRASGRRRDTQYF; DNA: TGTGCCAGCAGGGCTAGCGGGAGGAGACGGGATACGCAGTATTTT
J: TRBJ1-1; D: -; size: many; V: TRBV18; CDR3: CASSPSQGDTEAFF; DNA: TGTGCCAGCTCACCATCGCAGGGTGACACTGAAGCTTTCTTT
J: TRBJ1-1; D: TRBD1; size: many; V: TRBV7-8; CDR3: CASSAGGQGYTEAFF; DNA: TGTGCCAGCAGCGCAGGGGGACAGGGGTACACTGAAGCTTTCTTT
J: TRBJ1-5; D: -; size: many; V: TRBV5-8; CDR3: CASSLGLGSQPQHF; DNA: TGTGCCAGCAGCTTGGGGTTGGGTAGTCAGCCCCAGCATTTT
J: TRBJ2-7; D: -; size: -; V: TRBV7-9; CDR3: CASSLEPGIGGEQYF; DNA: TGTGCCAGCAGCTTAGAACCGGGAATCGGAGGCGAGCAGTACTTC
J: TRBJ1-1; D: TRBD1; size: -; V: TRBV10-3; CDR3: CAITRGRDTEAFF; DNA: TGTGCCATCACCAGGGGGAGGGACACTGAAGCTTTCTTT
J: TRBJ2-5; D: -; size: -; V: TRBV19; CDR3: CASTLAGGEEETQYF; DNA: TGTGCCAGTACTTTAGCAGGGGGGGAAGAAGAGACCCAGTACTTC
J: TRBJ2-6; D: -; size: -; V: TRBV29-1; CDR3: CSVEREDSGANVLTF; DNA: TGCAGCGTTGAAAGGGAAGACTCTGGGGCCAACGTCCTGACTTTC
J: TRBJ2-5; D: -; size: few; V: TRBV10-3; CDR3: CAISEEGKRETQYF; DNA: TGTGCCATCAGTGAGGAGGGGAAGCGGGAGACCCAGTACTTC
J: TRBJ2-2; D: -; size: -; V: TRBV7-2; CDR3: CASIYRADGELFF; DNA: TGTGCCAGCATCTACAGGGCGGACGGGGAGCTGTTTTTT
J: TRBJ2-2; D: -; size: many; V: TRBV28; CDR3: CASSLSNTGELFF; DNA: TGTGCCAGCAGCCTCTCGAACACCGGGGAGCTGTTTTTT
J: TRBJ2-2; D: TRBD1; size: few; V: TRBV5-6; CDR3: CASSPDRARDSRDTGELFF; DNA: TGTGCCAGCAGCCCGGACAGGGCAAGAGATTCCAGGGACACCGGGGAGCTGTTTTTT
J: TRBJ2-7; D: -; size: -; V: TRBV7-9; CDR3: CASSAEGKRHEQYF; DNA: TGCGCCAGCAGCGCCGAGGGTAAGCGCCACGAGCAGTACTTC
J: TRBJ2-5; D: TRBD1; size: -; V: TRBV7-2; CDR3: CASSLAGQGQETQYF; DNA: TGTGCCAGCAGCTTAGCGGGACAGGGACAAGAGACCCAGTACTTC
J: TRBJ2-2; D: -; size: -; V: TRBV7-2; CDR3: CASSSTGLPTGELFF; DNA: TGTGCCAGCAGTTCAACCGGCCTGCCCACCGGGGAGCTGTTTTTT
J: TRBJ2-2; D: TRBD2; size: few; V: TRBV7-2; CDR3: CASSFLAGDPGTGELFF; DNA: TGTGCCAGCAGCTTCCTAGCGGGAGACCCGGGTACCGGGGAGCTGTTTTTT
J: TRBJ2-7; D: -; size: -; V: TRBV28; CDR3: CASSATTTRSYEQYF; DNA: TGTGCCAGCAGTGCCACCACGACTAGAAGTTACGAGCAGTACTTC
J: TRBJ1-2; D: -; size: -; V: TRBV4-2; CDR3: CASSRDRLDGYTF; DNA: TGTGCCAGCAGCCGAGACAGGCTCGATGGCTACACCTTC
J: TRBJ1-6; D: -; size: few; V: TRBV12-3/TRBV12-4; CDR3: CASSFKINSPLHF; DNA: TGTGCCAGCAGTTTTAAGATCAATTCACCCCTCCACTTT
J: TRBJ2-7; D: TRBD2; size: -; V: TRBV7-9; CDR3: CASSFPQREYEQYF; DNA: TGTGCCAGCAGCTTCCCCCAGCGGGAGTACGAGCAGTACTTC
J: TRBJ2-2; D: TRBD1; size: -; V: TRBV7-9; CDR3: CASSLDETGTGELFF; DNA: TGTGCCAGCAGCTTGGATGAGACAGGGACCGGGGAGCTGTTTTTT
J: TRBJ2-7; D: TRBD1; size: many; V: TRBV11-1; CDR3: CASSSSRQGAYEQYF; DNA: TGTGCCAGCAGCTCATCCCGACAGGGCGCCTACGAGCAGTACTTC
J: TRBJ2-5; D: TRBD1; size: -; V: TRBV10-3; CDR3: CAITPDRDQETQYF; DNA: TGTGCCATCACGCCGGACAGGGACCAAGAGACCCAGTACTTC
J: TRBJ1-5; D: -; size: -; V: TRBV20-1; CDR3: CSARVGFTNQPQHF; DNA: TGCAGTGCTAGAGTTGGGTTCACCAATCAGCCCCAGCATTTT
J: TRBJ1-2; D: -; size: -; V: TRBV10-3; CDR3: CAISELRAAYGYTF; DNA: TGTGCCATCAGTGAGTTACGGGCCGCCTATGGCTACACCTTC
J: TRBJ1-1; D: -; size: many; V: TRBV5-1; CDR3: CASSFRVGGGEAFF; DNA: TGCGCCAGCAGCTTCCGTGTGGGCGGGGGCGAAGCTTTCTTT
J: TRBJ1-2; D: -; size: many; V: TRBV6-6; CDR3: CASSYPGGTYGYTF; DNA: TGTGCCAGCAGTTACCCGGGGGGTACTTATGGCTACACCTTC
J: TRBJ1-5; D: -; size: -; V: TRBV10-2; CDR3: CASSGGVQQPQHF; DNA: TGCGCCAGCAGCGGCGGGGTCCAGCAGCCCCAGCATTTT
J: TRBJ1-1; D: TRBD1; size: many; V: TRBV11-2; CDR3: CASSLRDRGLRRAFF; DNA: TGTGCCAGCAGCTTAAGGGACAGGGGGCTTCGGAGAGCTTTCTTT
J: TRBJ2-7; D: -; size: -; V: TRBV29-1; CDR3: CSAVSGGYEQYF; DNA: TGCAGCGCTGTTTCCGGGGGCTACGAGCAGTACTTC
J: TRBJ1-5; D: -; size: -; V: TRBV11-2; CDR3: CASSLDGSGSVQPQHF; DNA: TGTGCCAGCAGCTTAGATGGGTCAGGAAGTGTACAGCCCCAGCATTTT
J: TRBJ2-3; D: TRBD1; size: -; V: TRBV10-3; CDR3: CAISRQGGTDTQYF; DNA: TGTGCCATCTCTAGACAGGGGGGCACAGATACGCAGTATTTT